The subject of this entry is one TCR beta chain. MiXCR, applied by TCRdb to the RT-PCR reads, yields one record per CDR3 protein. This table has hundreds of thousands of distinct CDR3 sequences, approximately 15% appearing once. The CDR3 is 16 amino acids. Trimming pared 2 bases from V and 2 bases from J, leaving 13 bases between. Looked up from germline, CDR1 is SGHRS and CDR2 is YFSETQ. The sequence was collected from a female donor in good health, serving as a healthy control. V is TRBV5-1 and J is TRBJ2-2; D tentatively fits TRBD1 or TRBD2 (5 bases each). Sequencing used memory CD4+ T cells from blood. The CDR3 DNA follows: TGCGCCAGCAGCTTTCGGTGGGACCGCAACACCGGGGAGCTGTTTTTT. Amino acid sequence: CASSFRWDRNTGELFF.